What follows are 30 T cell receptor beta chains derived from one specimen sequenced in a study of T cells in Graves' hyperthyroidism and ophthalmopathy. TCR beta CDR3 regions were amplified from RNA. TCR CDR3 underwent first-round RT-PCR with the HTBI primer set. TCRdb processed the multiplex PCR reads anew with MiXCR; each CDR3 protein has one entry. The profile shows a few hundred thousand distinct CDR3 sequences, roughly 20% of them singletons. What was sequenced was blood. The source of these receptors is a man aged 18 to 35 with Graves' hyperthyroidism.

The J gene is TRBJ1-2, the V gene TRBV27; tentatively, D is TRBD1 (6 bases). This CDR3 region has 14 residues. Germline CDR1 and CDR2: MNHEY and SMNVEV (reference sequence). The germline V and J ends were trimmed by 3 bases and 5 bases, with 13 bases remaining between them. CDR3 in DNA: TGTGCCAGCAGTTTGGAACAGGGACCATATGGCTACACCTTC. Translating it yields CASSLEQGPYGYTF.

Only a few counts were recorded for this clonotype. This sequence joins TRBV19 and TRBJ2-7, with 8 bases fitting TRBD1. Germline V lookup: CDR1 LNHDA, CDR2 SQIVND (reference sequence). V was pared by 2 bases and J by 0 bases, with 0 bases of the junction left unmatched. The CDR3 sequence is 14 residues long. The CDR3 is CASSIQGASYEQYF. DNA of the CDR3: TGTGCCAGTAGTATACAGGGGGCCTCCTACGAGCAGTACTTC.

This clonotype came up many times. The chain is built from TRBV15 and TRBJ1-5; possibly TRBD1 for D (6 bases). Trimming cost V 1 base and J 7 bases, with 14 bases left between them. Per germline, CDR1 LNHNV and CDR2 YYDKDF (reference sequence). This CDR3 contains 15 residues. This CDR3 is CATSRVQGRRQPQHF. CDR3 DNA sequence: TGTGCCACCAGCAGAGTGCAGGGGCGTCGGCAGCCCCAGCATTTT.

This clonotype was counted ten times or more. CDR3 sequence reads: CASSYGGLEPYEQYF. The CDR3 nucleotides are TGTGCCAGCAGTTACGGGGGGCTAGAACCCTACGAGCAGTACTTC. The rearrangement links TRBV6-2 or TRBV6-3 to TRBJ2-7; either TRBD1 or TRBD2 may supply D (6 bases each). Germline loops: CDR1 MNHEY, CDR2 SVGEGT. CDR3 size: 15 residues. Trimming removed 2 bases at V and 2 bases at J, with 13 bases between.

This rearrangement joins TRBV20-1 to TRBJ1-2; D is unresolved. V was trimmed by 4 bases and J by 4 bases, leaving 10 bases between them. The CDR3 consists of 12 residues. In germline, CDR1 is DFQATT, CDR2 SNEGSKA (reference sequence). The CDR3 sequence: CSATGETYGYTF. The CDR3 DNA reads as TGCAGTGCTACTGGGGAGACCTATGGCTACACCTTC.

This clonotype has at least ten counts. The chain employs TRBV6-2 or TRBV6-3 and TRBJ2-4, with 7 bases aligning to TRBD1. This CDR3 comprises 16 residues. The germline V gene has CDR1 MNHEY and CDR2 SVGEGT. J lost 5 bases, V lost 6 bases, and 13 bases had no gene match. The CDR3 here is CASSQDRARGQNIQYF. The CDR3 DNA sequence: TGTGCCAGCAGCCAAGACAGGGCGAGGGGGCAAAACATTCAGTACTTC.

In its sample, this clonotype was seen many times. This sequence joins TRBV6-5 and TRBJ2-5; D unclear. V lost 0 bases to trimming and J lost 7 bases, with 9 bases between them. Germline CDR1 reads MNHEY; CDR2 reads SVGAGI. CDR3 length: 13 residues. The DNA of the CDR3 is TGTGCCAGCAGTTACTCGCCTGGGCGGACCCAGTACTTC. Protein: CASSYSPGRTQYF.

In its sample, this clonotype was seen a few times. V is TRBV6-2 or TRBV6-3 and J is TRBJ2-7; D possibly uses TRBD1 or TRBD2 (5 bases each). The CDR3 covers 12 residues. V lost 7 bases and J lost 4, with 11 bases in between. CDR1 and CDR2 (germline): MNHEY, SVGEGT. Here the CDR3 reads CASNRGGYEQYF. For the CDR3, the DNA is TGTGCCAGCAATCGTGGGGGATACGAGCAGTACTTC.

The table lists this clonotype with many counts. V gene TRBV6-5 combines with J gene TRBJ1-2; no clear D gene. V lost 2 bases, J lost 4 bases, and 8 bases lay in between. This CDR3 has 13 residues. Germline CDR1 MNHEY, CDR2 SVGAGI. CDR3 in amino acids: CASSYGKSYGYTF. The DNA of the CDR3 is TGTGCCAGCAGTTACGGGAAGTCCTATGGCTACACCTTC.

This clonotype came up many times. V is TRBV19 and J is TRBJ2-7; D remains ambiguous. V was cut by 1 base and J by 0 bases, with 10 bases left in between. CDR1 and CDR2 from the germline V gene are LNHDA and SQIVND (reference sequence). The CDR3 runs to 15 residues. Here the CDR3 reads CASSIGGSSSYEQYF. The DNA for the CDR3 is TGTGCCAGTAGTATAGGTGGGTCAAGCTCCTACGAGCAGTACTTC. The complete variable domain, with remaining parts taken from reference TRBV19 and TRBJ2-7, reads DGGITQSPKYLFRKEGQNVTLSCEQNLNHDAMYWYRQDPGQGLRLIYYSQIVNDFQKGDIAEGYSVSREKKESFPLTVTSAQKNPTAFYLCASSIGGSSSYEQYFGPGTRLTVT.

The sample holds many counts of this clonotype. This sequence joins TRBV27 and TRBJ1-5; D possibly corresponds to TRBD1 (5 bases). There are 13 residues in the CDR3. V shed 5 bases and J shed 4 bases, with 9 bases lying between them. Germline-derived CDR1 and CDR2 are MNHEY and SMNVEV (reference sequence). CDR3 sequence (DNA): TGTGCCAGCAGTCCCGGACAAAATCAGCCCCAGCATTTT. It codes for CASSPGQNQPQHF.

The sample holds many counts of this clonotype. The chain combines TRBV19 with TRBJ1-1, with TRBD1 identical over 9 bases. From germline, CDR1 is LNHDA and CDR2 SQIVND (reference sequence). This CDR3 region has 13 residues. Germline trimming cut 10 bases from V and 5 bases from J; bases unmatched to any gene: 8. CDR3 loop: CATLGQGQTEAFF. DNA of the CDR3: TGTGCCACCCTAGGACAGGGGCAAACTGAAGCTTTCTTT.

This clonotype was detected many times. The gene calls are TRBV6-1 and TRBJ2-4; 10 bases align to TRBD1. Germline loops: CDR1 MNHNS, CDR2 SASEGT. CDR3 length: 15 residues. The V and J ends lost 7 bases and 8 bases, in that order; junction bases with no gene match: 11. The chain's CDR3 is CASNRKTGGLDIQYF. Written as DNA, the CDR3 is TGTGCCAGCAACCGTAAGACAGGGGGCTTGGACATTCAGTACTTC.

V usage is TRBV20-1 and J usage is TRBJ2-5, with D tentatively TRBD2 (5 bases). This CDR3 contains 14 residues. V lost 3 bases to trimming and J lost 4 bases, with 15 bases between them. Germline-derived CDR1 and CDR2 are DFQATT and SNEGSKA (reference sequence). In nucleotides, the CDR3 is TGCAGTGCTAGTGGGCTAGCACTCGGAGAGACCCAGTACTTC. Residues: CSASGLALGETQYF.

As to this clonotype: One junction end does not reproduce the germline sequence, and a read error may be involved. This chain links TRBV13 with TRBJ1-2; no firm D call. CDR1 is PRHDT and CDR2 is FYEKMQ in the germline V gene (reference sequence). The CDR3 extends over 13 amino acids. CDR3 amino acids: CASSVGGRDGYTF. Here the CDR3 DNA reads TGTGCCAGCAGCGTAGGTGGGAGGGATGGCTACACCTTC.

At least ten counts were recorded for this clonotype. The rearrangement uses TRBV30 and TRBJ1-1; 7 positions agree with TRBD1. The CDR3 spans 12 residues. Trimming removed 2 bases from V and 12 bases from J; junction bases left unmatched: 9. The germline V gene encodes CDR1 GTSNPN and CDR2 SVGIG (reference sequence). The CDR3 DNA follows: TGTGCCTGGAGTCCCCGGACAGGCTCGACTTTCTTT. This sequence encodes CAWSPRTGSTFF.

This clonotype was counted ten times or more. This chain connects TRBV11-2 to TRBJ2-2; D gene ambiguous. Germline values: CDR1 SGHAT, CDR2 FQNNGV. The CDR3 covers 13 residues. V lost 0 bases to trimming and J lost 10 bases, with 9 bases between them. The DNA of the CDR3 is TGTGCCAGCAGCTTAGACCTCACCCAGGAGCTGTTTTTT. Protein product: CASSLDLTQELFF.

A note on this clonotype: A much larger clone sits a single nucleotide away, making a read error possible. V usage is TRBV28 and J usage is TRBJ2-5, with 9 bases fitting TRBD1. Germline V gene data show CDR1 as MDHEN and CDR2 as SYDVKM. The CDR3 sequence is 15 residues long. The CDR3 nucleotides read TGTGTCAGCAGTCGGACAGGGGTCTTACAAGAGACCCAGTACTTC. Translation gives CVSSRTGVLQETQYF.

CDR3 nucleotides: TGCGCCAGCAGCCAAGATCCACCACAGGGTGGTGAAAAACTGTTTTTT. Its protein product is CASSQDPPQGGEKLFF. This chain links TRBV4-1 with TRBJ1-4; tentatively, D is TRBD1 (6 bases). Trimming shortened V by 0 bases and J by 7 bases, and 15 bases separated the two germline ends. The CDR3 contains 16 residues. The V gene's germline CDR1 is MGHRA and CDR2 YSYEKL.

This clonotype was seen repeatedly, ten times or more. V is TRBV20-1 and J is TRBJ1-2, with D perhaps TRBD1 (6 bases). Germline V gene data show CDR1 as DFQATT and CDR2 as SNEGSKA (reference sequence). The length of the CDR3 is 13 residues. V shed 8 bases and J shed 3 bases, with 16 bases lying between them. CDR3 in DNA: TGCAGTCCAGCTTACACAGGGTACTATGGCTACACCTTC. It codes for CSPAYTGYYGYTF.

This clonotype was picked up a small number of times. The rearrangement links TRBV6-2 or TRBV6-3 to TRBJ2-2; D may be TRBD1 (6 bases). CDR1 and CDR2 from the germline V gene are MNHEY and SVGEGT. The CDR3 length is 20 residues. Trimming shortened V by 6 bases and J by 5 bases, and 31 bases separated the two germline ends. CDR3 protein: CASRPGHLFTGLLVTGELFF. The CDR3 DNA sequence: TGTGCCAGCAGACCGGGACACCTCTTTACAGGTCTATTAGTTACCGGGGAGCTGTTTTTT.

This clonotype was seen a few times. The rearrangement joins TRBV19 to TRBJ1-1; TRBD1 aligns across 10 bases. This CDR3 comprises 16 residues. Germline V CDR1 and CDR2: LNHDA, SQIVND (reference sequence). V was clipped by 3 bases and J by 5 bases; unmatched bases: 9. The CDR3 sequence: CASSMGNSGQGTEAFF. The CDR3 DNA reads as TGTGCCAGTAGTATGGGAAATTCGGGACAGGGGACTGAAGCTTTCTTT.

The V gene is TRBV27, the J gene TRBJ1-5; D not resolved. The CDR3 length is 16 residues. From germline, CDR1 is MNHEY and CDR2 SMNVEV (reference sequence). Trimming stripped 4 bases from V and 2 bases from J, with 15 bases between. CDR3: CASSSLFPGGNQPQHF. The CDR3 bases are TGTGCCAGCAGTTCTCTGTTCCCTGGGGGCAATCAGCCCCAGCATTTT.

This sequence joins TRBV10-3 and TRBJ2-7; TRBD2 matches 8 bases. The CDR3 totals 14 residues. The V gene's germline CDR1 is ENHRY and CDR2 SYGVKD. V lost 4 bases to trimming and J lost 3 bases; unmatched junction nucleotides: 5. The CDR3 DNA reads TGTGCCATCAGTGCGGGCGGGGGGAACTACGAGCAGTACTTC. This codes for CAISAGGGNYEQYF.

This clonotype was seen ten or more times. CDR3 amino acids: CASSSLGRGTSMANTF. The CDR3 DNA sequence: TGTGCCAGCAGCTCTCTCGGAAGGGGAACCTCTATGGCTAACACCTTC. This chain links TRBV11-2 with TRBJ1-2; the D gene is possibly TRBD1 (5 bases). Germline CDR1 is SGHAT and CDR2 is FQNNGV. The length of the CDR3 is 16 residues. Trimming took off 4 bases at V and 12 bases at J, with 27 bases between the two ends.

The chain combines TRBV20-1 with TRBJ2-7; 12 bases are a match to TRBD2. V was pared by 1 base and J by 5 bases, with 6 bases of the junction left unmatched. Germline V gives CDR1 DFQATT, CDR2 SNEGSKA (reference sequence). The length of the CDR3 is 15 residues. The CDR3 DNA follows: TGCAGTGCTAGAGTCCCTAGCGGGGGGGGCCACGAGCAGTACTTC. It specifies CSARVPSGGGHEQYF.

This clonotype was recorded many times. The V and J genes are TRBV12-3 or TRBV12-4 and TRBJ1-1, with D unresolved. This CDR3 contains 16 residues. V lost 2 bases and J 1 base, leaving 14 bases between the germline ends. The CDR3 nucleotides read TGTGCCAGCAGTTTAATACCGGGGATCACGAACACTGAAGCTTTCTTT. Translation: CASSLIPGITNTEAFF.

This clonotype was counted many times. This rearrangement joins TRBV7-2 to TRBJ2-5, with a weak D call TRBD2 (7 bases). Germline CDR1 is SGHTA and CDR2 is FQGNSA. The CDR3 covers 15 residues. Trimming took off 6 bases at V and 4 bases at J, with 18 bases between the two ends. CDR3 protein: CASSIDRGAGETQYF. CDR3 bases: TGTGCCAGCAGTATCGATCGGGGGGCTGGAGAGACCCAGTACTTC.

Concerning this clonotype itself: This sequence may be a read error, since a much larger clone differs from it by one base. The J gene is TRBJ1-1, the V gene TRBV2, with 8 bases that match TRBD1. This CDR3 comprises 15 residues. The V segment lost 5 bases and the J segment 5 bases; nucleotides outside the gene matches: 10. CDR1 is SNHLY and CDR2 is FYNNEI in the germline V gene. CDR3 amino acids: CASSNRQGSVTEAFF. CDR3 DNA sequence: TGTGCCAGCAGTAATAGACAGGGGTCTGTTACTGAAGCTTTCTTT.

The chain joins TRBV9 to TRBJ2-2; TRBD2 agrees at 9 bases. CDR1 is SGDLS, CDR2 YYNGEE, per germline. CDR3 length: 16 amino acids. V lost 3 bases and J lost 7; bases outside the gene matches: 10. Here the CDR3 DNA reads TGTGCCAGCAGCGCCCGAGGGCTAGCGGGAAACGGGGAGCTGTTTTTT. Its translation is CASSARGLAGNGELFF.